This T cell receptor (beta chain) was identified during a study of cytomegalovirus exposure and HLA in healthy donors. Study results and caveats: Later analysis identified a missense DCLRE1C variant that was linked to TCR beta V- and J-gene trimming.

As concerns this clone: Its antigen is unknown.

This cohort consisted of healthy bone marrow donors. The PCR contained 60 Vbeta and 13 Jbeta primers. Measured with immunoSEQ multiplex PCR; TCRdb has only the in-frame clones, and not every one. The table lists 85,000 to 110,000 clones. This clonotype originated in a man aged 40-49 years in good health and CMV-seronegative. Sample: PBMCs.

The CDR3 here is CASSPRPGADYGYTF. The CDR3 region has the DNA TGTGCCAGCAGCCCGCGACCCGGTGCGGACTATGGCTACACCTTC. The chain couples TRBV7-6 to TRBJ1-2; D ambiguous. V dropped 5 bases and J dropped 3 bases, with 16 bases sitting between them. CDR1 is SGHVS and CDR2 is FNYEAQ in the germline V gene. CDR3 size: 15 residues.